The 17 T cell receptor beta chains listed next were all sequenced from one sample in a study of T cell repertoires in cytomegalovirus infection. TCRdb ran MiXCR on the reads and lists one entry per CDR3 protein. This table holds under 850,000 distinct CDR3 sequences, 30% to 40% found once. Antigens for these TCRs are unknown. Sequencing used cultured PBMCs, obtained from culture after CMV antigen stimulation. Receptor source: a human donor in good health (CMV status not recorded). Some clones in this sample may be carry-over from other donors' samples.

The V and J genes are TRBV3-1 and TRBJ1-1; the D is unclear. This CDR3 has 13 residues. V gave up 3 bases and J gave up 11 bases, with 16 bases separating them. Germline V gene sequence: CDR1 LGHDT, CDR2 YNNKEL (reference sequence). CDR3 protein: CASSQGTIQTAFF. CDR3 nucleotide sequence: TGTGCCAGCAGCCAGGGTACAATCCAGACGGCTTTCTTT. Based on the CDR3 plus reference TRBV3-1 and TRBJ1-1, the full variable domain is DTAVSQTPKYLVTQMGNDKSIKCEQNLGHDTMYWYKQDSKKFLKIMFSYNNKELIINETVPNRFSPKSPDKAHLNLHINSLELGDSAVYFCASSQGTIQTAFFGQGTRLTVV.

V is TRBV12-3 or TRBV12-4 and J is TRBJ1-5; tentatively, D is TRBD1 (5 bases). The CDR3 is 15 amino acids. V was cut by 1 base and J by 9 bases, with 16 bases left in between. CDR3 sequence: CASSLEGLGGTPQHF. For the CDR3, the DNA is TGTGCCAGCAGTTTAGAGGGTCTGGGTGGGACGCCCCAGCATTTT.

The rearrangement links TRBV20-1 to TRBJ2-5; D is tentatively TRBD1 or TRBD2 (5 bases each). Germline CDR1 reads DFQATT; CDR2 reads SNEGSKA (reference sequence). V was trimmed by 5 bases and J by 9 bases, leaving 19 bases between them. CDR3 length equals 13 residues. This chain's CDR3 is CSAPIGAGVSQYF. The DNA of the CDR3 is TGCAGTGCTCCGATCGGGGCTGGGGTGTCCCAGTACTTC.

This sequence joins TRBV30 and TRBJ2-7; D gene ambiguous. CDR3 length: 12 residues. V dropped 2 bases and J dropped 6 bases, with 11 bases sitting between them. Per the germline V gene, CDR1 is GTSNPN and CDR2 is SVGIG (reference sequence). DNA for the CDR3: TGTGCCTGGAGTCTCCTTCCAGGCGAGCAGTACTTC. Amino acids: CAWSLLPGEQYF. Complete variable domain (other parts from reference TRBV30 and TRBJ2-7): SQTIHQWPATLVQPVGSPLSLECTVEGTSNPNLYWYRQAAGRGLQLLFYSVGIGQISSEVPQNLSASRPQDRQFILSSKKLLLSDSGFYLCAWSLLPGEQYFGPGTRLTVT.

CDR3 nucleotide sequence: TGCGCCAGCAGCCAAGTGGGGGGTTTAGACTATGGCTACACCTTC. Encoded protein: CASSQVGGLDYGYTF. The chain combines TRBV4-1 with TRBJ1-2; perhaps TRBD1 as D (5 bases). The CDR3 extends over 15 amino acids. Trimming took 1 base from V and 3 from J, leaving 12 bases between them. Germline values: CDR1 MGHRA, CDR2 YSYEKL.

The rearrangement links TRBV7-4 to TRBJ2-7; TRBD2 aligns across 7 bases. The trim removed 1 base at V and 7 bases at J, leaving 10 bases unmatched. The CDR3 is made up of 15 amino acids. Germline V gene data show CDR1 as SGHVT and CDR2 as SQSDAQ. The CDR3 sequence: CASSLEGLAAGEQYF. DNA for the CDR3: TGTGCCAGCAGCTTAGAGGGGCTAGCGGCTGGTGAGCAGTACTTC.

This clonotype was observed a handful of times. This rearrangement joins TRBV6-2 or TRBV6-3 to TRBJ2-7; 9 positions agree with TRBD2. V gave up 4 bases and J gave up 2 bases; unmatched junction bases: 6. The CDR3 contains 15 residues. Per germline, CDR1 MNHEY and CDR2 SVGEGT. CDR3 DNA: TGTGCCAGCAGTTCGGCCGGGACTAGCCCCTACGAGCAGTACTTC. It encodes CASSSAGTSPYEQYF.

The chain carries TRBV20-1 and TRBJ1-1, with 8 bases lining up with TRBD1. This CDR3 comprises 13 residues. The V segment lost 5 bases and the J segment 1 base; nucleotides outside the gene matches: 3. Per the germline V gene, CDR1 is DFQATT and CDR2 is SNEGSKA (reference sequence). CDR3 in DNA: TGCAGTGCTTCCGGGACAGGGAACACTGAAGCTTTCTTT. Protein sequence: CSASGTGNTEAFF.

This clonotype came up a few times. V usage is TRBV7-2 and J usage is TRBJ1-4; no reliable D call. Germline V gene lookup returns CDR1 SGHTA and CDR2 FQGNSA. V lost 2 bases and J 5 bases, leaving 6 bases between the germline ends. The CDR3 has 13 residues. The CDR3 DNA reads TGTGCCAGCAGCTTATCTGGGAATGAAAAACTGTTTTTT. Residues: CASSLSGNEKLFF.

This clonotype was seen a few times. The chain joins TRBV7-8 to TRBJ2-3, with 7 bases matching TRBD2. V lost 5 bases, J lost 2 bases, and 13 bases stayed unmatched. This CDR3 spans 17 amino acids. From germline, CDR1 is SGHVS and CDR2 FQNEAQ. CDR3 loop: CASSPRLFSGLTDTQYF. DNA for the CDR3: TGTGCCAGCAGCCCACGACTTTTTAGCGGGCTCACAGATACGCAGTATTTT.

The table lists this clonotype with a few counts. The rearrangement joins TRBV20-1 to TRBJ2-1; either TRBD1 or TRBD2 may supply D (5 bases each). The CDR3 contains 14 residues. Trimming took off 0 bases at V and 10 bases at J, with 16 bases between the two ends. Germline V gene lookup returns CDR1 DFQATT and CDR2 SNEGSKA (reference sequence). The CDR3 DNA is TGCAGTGCTAGAGATCCCCAGGGACCGAAAGAGCAGTTCTTC. Amino acids: CSARDPQGPKEQFF.

This sequence joins TRBV10-3 and TRBJ2-2; D possibly corresponds to TRBD1 (5 bases). Germline-derived CDR1 and CDR2 are ENHRY and SYGVKD. Trimming pared 3 bases from V and 5 bases from J, leaving 13 bases between. There are 15 residues in the CDR3. The CDR3 loop reads CAISEPGFGTGELFF. As DNA, the CDR3 is TGTGCCATCAGTGAACCAGGGTTTGGTACCGGGGAGCTGTTTTTT.

This sequence joins TRBV5-1 and TRBJ2-1; D possibly corresponds to TRBD1 (5 bases). V lost 4 bases, J lost 14 bases, and 16 bases lay in between. The CDR3 loop spans 12 amino acids. Germline lookup yields CDR1 SGHRS and CDR2 YFSETQ. The CDR3 spells CASSIDWGREFF. DNA for the CDR3: TGCGCCAGCAGCATTGACTGGGGCCGGGAGTTCTTC. Drawing the rest from reference TRBV5-1 and TRBJ2-1, the complete variable domain is KAGVTQTPRYLIKTRGQQVTLSCSPISGHRSVSWYQQTPGQGLQFLFEYFSETQRNKGNFPGRFSGRQFSNSRSEMNVSTLELGDSALYLCASSIDWGREFFGPGTRLTVL.

The sample holds a few counts of this clonotype. At one boundary the junction diverges from the germline segment, which might be a read error. This sequence joins TRBV7-2 and TRBJ2-4; perhaps D is TRBD1 or TRBD2 (5 bases each). The CDR3 has 13 residues. In germline, CDR1 is SGHTA, CDR2 FQGNSA. CDR3 sequence: CASSLSIGTSKDF. The CDR3 DNA is TGTGCCAGCAGCTTATCTATTGGGACCTCCAAGGACTTC.

This clonotype has only a few counts. This sequence joins TRBV28 and TRBJ1-5; D may be TRBD1 (5 bases). The CDR3 is made up of 14 amino acids. CDR1 is MDHEN and CDR2 is SYDVKM in the germline V gene. Trimming stripped 5 bases from V and 5 bases from J, with 13 bases between. This CDR3 is CASSTGGFHQPQHF. CDR3 bases: TGTGCCAGCAGTACGGGGGGATTTCATCAGCCCCAGCATTTT.

This clonotype has a count of ten or more. This sequence joins TRBV6-1 and TRBJ1-2, with D unresolved. Trimming cost V 1 base and J 5 bases, with 5 bases left between them. The CDR3 consists of 12 residues. The germline V gene encodes CDR1 MNHNS and CDR2 SASEGT. In DNA, the CDR3 is TGTGCCAGCAGTGAAGACTTGTATGGCTACACCTTC. Translation: CASSEDLYGYTF.

The chain employs TRBV4-2 and TRBJ2-3, with D hard to call. Trimming cost V 0 bases and J 4 bases, with 8 bases left between them. Germline V CDR1 and CDR2: LGHNA, YNFKEQ. This CDR3 spans 14 amino acids. The CDR3 bases are TGTGCCAGCAGCCAAGAGGCAGCGCCAGATACGCAGTATTTT. Residues: CASSQEAAPDTQYF.